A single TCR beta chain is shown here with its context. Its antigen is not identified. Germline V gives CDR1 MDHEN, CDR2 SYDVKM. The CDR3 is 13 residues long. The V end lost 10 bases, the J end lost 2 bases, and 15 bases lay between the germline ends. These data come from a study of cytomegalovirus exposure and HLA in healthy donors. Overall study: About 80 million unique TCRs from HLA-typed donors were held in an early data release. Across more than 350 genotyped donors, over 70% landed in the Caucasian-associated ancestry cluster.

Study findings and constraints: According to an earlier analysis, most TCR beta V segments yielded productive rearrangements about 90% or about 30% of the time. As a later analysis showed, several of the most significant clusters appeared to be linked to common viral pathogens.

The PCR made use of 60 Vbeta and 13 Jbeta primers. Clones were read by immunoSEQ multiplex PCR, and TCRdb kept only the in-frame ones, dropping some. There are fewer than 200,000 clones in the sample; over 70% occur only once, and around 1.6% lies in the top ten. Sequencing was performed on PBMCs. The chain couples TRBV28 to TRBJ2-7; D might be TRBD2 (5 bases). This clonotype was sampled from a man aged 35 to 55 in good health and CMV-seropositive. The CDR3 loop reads CATKEEVPYEQYF. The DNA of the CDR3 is TGTGCCACCAAGGAGGAGGTCCCCTACGAGCAGTACTTC.